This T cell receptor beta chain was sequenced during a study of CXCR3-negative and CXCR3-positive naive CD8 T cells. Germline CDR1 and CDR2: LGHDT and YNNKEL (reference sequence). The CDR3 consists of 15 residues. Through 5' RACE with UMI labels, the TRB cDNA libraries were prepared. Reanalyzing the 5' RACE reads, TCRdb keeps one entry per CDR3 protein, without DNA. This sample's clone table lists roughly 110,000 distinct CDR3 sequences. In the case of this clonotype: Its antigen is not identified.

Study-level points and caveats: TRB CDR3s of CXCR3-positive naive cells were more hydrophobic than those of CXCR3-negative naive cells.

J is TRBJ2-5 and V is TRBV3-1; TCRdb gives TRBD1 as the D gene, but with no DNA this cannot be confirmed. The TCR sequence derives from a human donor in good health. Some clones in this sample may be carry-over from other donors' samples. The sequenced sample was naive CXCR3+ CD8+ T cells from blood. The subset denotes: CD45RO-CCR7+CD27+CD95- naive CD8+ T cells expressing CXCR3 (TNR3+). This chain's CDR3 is CASSQVDRGQETQYF.